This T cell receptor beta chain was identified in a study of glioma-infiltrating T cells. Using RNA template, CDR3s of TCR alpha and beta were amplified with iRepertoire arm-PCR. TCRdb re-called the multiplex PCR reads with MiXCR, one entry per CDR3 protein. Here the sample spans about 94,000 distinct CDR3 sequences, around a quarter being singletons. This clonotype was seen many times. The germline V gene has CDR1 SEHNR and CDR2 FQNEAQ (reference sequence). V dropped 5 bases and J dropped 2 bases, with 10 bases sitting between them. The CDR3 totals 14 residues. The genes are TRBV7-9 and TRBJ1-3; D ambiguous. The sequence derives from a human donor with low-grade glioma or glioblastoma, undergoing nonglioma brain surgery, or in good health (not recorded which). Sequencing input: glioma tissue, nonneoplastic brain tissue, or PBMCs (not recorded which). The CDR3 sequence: CASSRREAGNTIYF. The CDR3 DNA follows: TGTGCCAGCAGCAGGAGGGAAGCTGGAAACACCATATATTTT.